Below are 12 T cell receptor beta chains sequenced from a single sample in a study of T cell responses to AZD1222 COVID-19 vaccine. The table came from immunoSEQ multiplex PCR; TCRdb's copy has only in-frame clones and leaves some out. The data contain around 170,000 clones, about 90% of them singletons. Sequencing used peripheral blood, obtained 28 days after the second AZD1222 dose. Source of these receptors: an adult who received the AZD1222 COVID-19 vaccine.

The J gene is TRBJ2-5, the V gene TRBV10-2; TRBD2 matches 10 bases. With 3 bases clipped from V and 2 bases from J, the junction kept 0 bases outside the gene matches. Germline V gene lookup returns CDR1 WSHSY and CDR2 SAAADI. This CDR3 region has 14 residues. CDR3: CASSELAGQETQYF. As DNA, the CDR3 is TGCGCCAGCAGTGAACTAGCGGGGCAAGAGACCCAGTACTTC.

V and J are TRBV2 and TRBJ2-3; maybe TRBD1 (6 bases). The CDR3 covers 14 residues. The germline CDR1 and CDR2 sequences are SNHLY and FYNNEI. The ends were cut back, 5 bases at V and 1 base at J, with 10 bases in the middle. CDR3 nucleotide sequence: TGTGCCAGCAGTCCAGGGGCAGGCACAGATACGCAGTATTTT. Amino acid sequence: CASSPGAGTDTQYF.

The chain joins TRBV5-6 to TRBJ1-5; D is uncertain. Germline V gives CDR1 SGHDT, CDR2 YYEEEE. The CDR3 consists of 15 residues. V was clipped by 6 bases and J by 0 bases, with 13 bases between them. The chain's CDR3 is CASTIFRVSNQPQHF. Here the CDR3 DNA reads TGTGCCAGCACCATCTTCCGAGTTAGCAATCAGCCCCAGCATTTT.

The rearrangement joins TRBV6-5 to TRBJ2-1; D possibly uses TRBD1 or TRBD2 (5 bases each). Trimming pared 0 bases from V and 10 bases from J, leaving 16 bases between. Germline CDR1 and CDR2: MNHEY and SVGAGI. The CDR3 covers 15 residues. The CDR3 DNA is TGTGCCAGCAGTTACTCGGGGACCGACAGAGCCGAGCAGTTCTTC. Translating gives CASSYSGTDRAEQFF.

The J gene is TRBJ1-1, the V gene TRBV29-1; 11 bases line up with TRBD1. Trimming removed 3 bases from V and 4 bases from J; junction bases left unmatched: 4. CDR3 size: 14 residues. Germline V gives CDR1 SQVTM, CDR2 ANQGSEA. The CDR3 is CSVEDRGLGTEAFF. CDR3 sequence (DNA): TGCAGCGTTGAGGACAGGGGGCTAGGCACTGAAGCTTTCTTT.

The DNA of the CDR3 is TGTGCCAGTAGCACCACAGAGACCTCCTACGAGCAGTACTTC. It is translated as CASSTTETSYEQYF. The rearrangement uses TRBV19 and TRBJ2-7, with no clear D. This CDR3 is 14 amino acids long. V was cut by 6 bases and J by 0 bases, with 12 bases left in between. The germline V gene has CDR1 LNHDA and CDR2 SQIVND (reference sequence).

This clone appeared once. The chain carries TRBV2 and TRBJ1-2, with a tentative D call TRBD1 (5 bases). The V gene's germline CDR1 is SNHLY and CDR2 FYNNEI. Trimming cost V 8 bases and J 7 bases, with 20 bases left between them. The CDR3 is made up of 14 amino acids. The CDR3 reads CASAEQEISGGYTF. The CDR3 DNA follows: TGTGCCAGCGCCGAACAGGAAATCAGTGGTGGCTACACCTTC.

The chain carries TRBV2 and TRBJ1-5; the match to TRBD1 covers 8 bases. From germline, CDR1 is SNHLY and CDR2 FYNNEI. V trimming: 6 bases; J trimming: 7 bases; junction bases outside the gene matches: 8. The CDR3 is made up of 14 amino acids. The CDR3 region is CASRGTGGQQPQHF. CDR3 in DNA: TGTGCCAGCAGGGGAACAGGGGGACAGCAGCCCCAGCATTTT.

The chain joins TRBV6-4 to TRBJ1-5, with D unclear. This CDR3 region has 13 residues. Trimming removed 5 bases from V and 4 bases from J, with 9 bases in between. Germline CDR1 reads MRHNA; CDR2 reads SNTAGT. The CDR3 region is CASSTEYNQPQHF. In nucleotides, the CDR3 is TGTGCCAGCAGTACGGAGTATAATCAGCCCCAGCATTTT.

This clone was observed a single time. This chain's CDR3 is CASSPRDLNTIYF. The CDR3 DNA follows: TGTGCCAGCAGCCCCAGGGACCTAAACACCATATATTTT. The chain combines TRBV4-2 with TRBJ1-3; possibly TRBD1 for D (5 bases). CDR1 and CDR2 from the germline V gene are LGHNA and YNFKEQ. Trimming shortened V by 4 bases and J by 6 bases, and 10 bases separated the two germline ends. The CDR3 has 13 residues.

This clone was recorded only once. This chain's CDR3 is CAISVGQGETQYF. The CDR3 bases are TGTGCCATCAGTGTCGGACAGGGAGAGACCCAGTACTTC. This chain connects TRBV10-3 to TRBJ2-5, with 8 bases identical to TRBD1. Germline V gene lookup returns CDR1 ENHRY and CDR2 SYGVKD. V shed 4 bases, J shed 4 bases, and the junction held 2 bases outside the gene matches. The CDR3 loop spans 13 amino acids.

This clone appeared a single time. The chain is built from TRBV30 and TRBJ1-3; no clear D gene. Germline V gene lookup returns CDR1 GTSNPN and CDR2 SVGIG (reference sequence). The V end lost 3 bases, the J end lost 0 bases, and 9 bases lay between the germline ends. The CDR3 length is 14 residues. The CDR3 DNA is TGTGCCTGGAGCGCCCGGGGCTCTGGAAACACCATATATTTT. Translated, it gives CAWSARGSGNTIYF.